This is a list of T cell receptor beta chains from one sample in a study of T cell changes during pregnancy in multiple sclerosis. Clones were sequenced by immunoSEQ multiplex PCR, and TCRdb holds only the in-frame ones, with some missing. The data contain approximately 110,000 clones, approximately 90% of them singletons. Source: peripheral blood, taken in the third trimester of pregnancy. Receptor source: a female donor with multiple sclerosis, enrolled in a pregnancy study. CDR3s include the opening cysteine and the closing phenylalanine or tryptophan. The D gene is left open where the match is weak. A clone size is listed for some rows: how often the clone was seen (once, few, many), or a class if it is expanded.

d_call clone_size j_call v_call cdr3_nt cdr3_aa
. . TRBJ2-3 TRBV5-1 TGCGCCAGCAGCGCCGACACGCGCACAGATACGCAGTATTTT CASSADTRTDTQYF
TRBD1 . TRBJ2-1 TRBV5-1 TGCGCCAGCAGCTTGGGTCCCGTTGGGCAGGGGGCGCGACAGTTCTTC CASSLGPVGQGARQFF
. once TRBJ2-1 TRBV28 TGTGCCAGCAGTTTGAATAGCGCCCGGGAGCAGTTCTTC CASSLNSAREQFF
. . TRBJ1-2 TRBV11-2 TGTGCCAGCAGCCTAGGGGATGCGACAGACTATGGCTACACCTTC CASSLGDATDYGYTF
. . TRBJ1-1 TRBV14 TGTGCCAGCAGCCAAGGCGGACACCCGAACACTGAAGCTTTCTTT CASSQGGHPNTEAFF
. . TRBJ1-5 TRBV6-1 TGTGCCAGCAGTGAAGCCCTCCAGGGCCGCAATCAGCCCCAGCATTTT CASSEALQGRNQPQHF
TRBD2 . TRBJ2-7 TRBV5-1 TGCGCCAGCAGCTTGAGCCTAGCGGGAGTTCCGGGCCGTTACGAGCAGTACTTC CASSLSLAGVPGRYEQYF
TRBD1 . TRBJ2-7 TRBV5-1 TGCGCCAGCAGTCTAAGGACAGGGACCCCCGAGCAGTACTTC CASSLRTGTPEQYF
TRBD2 once TRBJ2-1 TRBV6-6 TGTGCCAGCGGAACTAGCGGGAGAATCAATGAGCAGTTCTTC CASGTSGRINEQFF
. . TRBJ1-1 TRBV9 TGTGCCAGCAGCCGCCCCCGGGGGTTTGGGAACACTGAAGCTTTCTTT CASSRPRGFGNTEAFF
. . TRBJ2-7 TRBV18 TGTGCCAGCTCACCTCTCAGGGATGGGAACGAGCAGTACTTC CASSPLRDGNEQYF
TRBD1 . TRBJ2-7 TRBV5-4 TGTGCCAGCAGCTCCCGGGACAGGGGCTCCTACGAGCAGTACTTC CASSSRDRGSYEQYF
TRBD1 . TRBJ2-7 TRBV6-5 TGTGCCAGCAGTAAGGACAGGAGCTCCTACGAGCAGTACTTC CASSKDRSSYEQYF
. . TRBJ2-7 TRBV2 TGTGCCAGCCTCACAAGATACGAGCAGTACTTC CASLTRYEQYF
TRBD2 . TRBJ2-7 TRBV27 TGTGCCAGCAGTTTTAAGGGCGGGAGGATGCGGGAGCAGTACTTC CASSFKGGRMREQYF
. . TRBJ2-5 TRBV5-4 TGTGCCAGCAGCTTACCACGGGGCCAAGAGACCCAGTACTTC CASSLPRGQETQYF
. . TRBJ2-7 TRBV4-1 TGCGCCAGCAGCCAAGGGGGGGAGACGGCCTACGAGCAGTACTTC CASSQGGETAYEQYF
TRBD2 . TRBJ2-7 TRBV6-6 TGTGCCAGCAGAGCACCCGGGACTAGCGGGAGATACGAGCAGTACTTC CASRAPGTSGRYEQYF
. . TRBJ1-2 TRBV6-5 TGTGCCAGCAGCACGCGGGGGCAGGTCTATGGCTACACCTTC CASSTRGQVYGYTF
. . TRBJ1-2 TRBV6-5 TGTGCCAGCAGTAACGGGGGCTATGGCTACACCTTC CASSNGGYGYTF
TRBD2 . TRBJ2-1 TRBV7-9 TGTGCCAGCAGCTTAACACTAGCGGGAGGTACCTACAATGAGCAGTTCTTC CASSLTLAGGTYNEQFF
. . TRBJ1-5 TRBV7-8 TGTGCCAGCAGCGCGGACAGAGGTCTCAATCAGCCCCAGCATTTT CASSADRGLNQPQHF
. . TRBJ1-1 TRBV29-1 TGCAGCGTCAATGGACGGGGGTACACTGAAGCTTTCTTT CSVNGRGYTEAFF
. . TRBJ2-7 TRBV19 TGTGCCAGTAGTATAGGAGGTAACTACGAGCAGTACTTC CASSIGGNYEQYF
TRBD1 . TRBJ1-5 TRBV6-6 TGTGCCAGCAGTTCGGGACAGAATCAGCCCCAGCATTTT CASSSGQNQPQHF
. . TRBJ2-3 TRBV9 TGTGCCAGCAGCCCCCGCTCGCCCAGAACAGATACGCAGTATTTT CASSPRSPRTDTQYF
TRBD1 . TRBJ1-3 TRBV5-5 TGTGCCAGCAGCTTGACAGGGGCAAACACCATATATTTT CASSLTGANTIYF
TRBD2 . TRBJ2-1 TRBV19 TGTGCCAGTAGTATGAAGACTAGCGGAACTTACAATGAGCAGTTCTTC CASSMKTSGTYNEQFF
. . TRBJ2-3 TRBV2 TGTGCCAGCAGTTTAGATACAGCCACAGATACGCAGTATTTT CASSLDTATDTQYF
. . TRBJ1-1 TRBV7-6 TGTGCCAGCAGCTCGGAGGTGGGGGGTGAAGGGACTGAAGCTTTCTTT CASSSEVGGEGTEAFF
. . TRBJ1-1 TRBV6-5 TGTGCCAGCGGGAGGCTCGCGGACACTGAAGCTTTCTTT CASGRLADTEAFF
TRBD1 . TRBJ1-1 TRBV27 TGTGCCAGCAGTCCGATCTACAGGGGAACTGAAGCTTTCTTT CASSPIYRGTEAFF
TRBD1 . TRBJ1-6 TRBV5-1 TGCGCCAGCAGCTTGGAGCCCAGGGGGAATTCACCCCTCCACTTT CASSLEPRGNSPLHF
TRBD1 . TRBJ1-4 TRBV2 TGTGCCAGCAGACTCAATCCCGGGACAGGGTTAAAGGAACTGTTTTTT CASRLNPGTGLKELFF
TRBD1 . TRBJ1-2 TRBV27 TGTGCCAGCAGCTCACAGGGGAACTATGGCTACACCTTC CASSSQGNYGYTF
TRBD1 . TRBJ2-1 TRBV5-4 TGTGCCAGCAGTCTTAAGACAGGGCGTTCGGATGAGCAGTTCTTC CASSLKTGRSDEQFF
TRBD1 . TRBJ1-4 TRBV5-4 TGTGCCAGCAGCCGGACAGGGTCGAATGAAAAACTGTTTTTT CASSRTGSNEKLFF
TRBD1 . TRBJ1-4 TRBV7-9 TGTGCCAGCAGCCTGACAGACAGGGGGGTAACTAATGAAAAACTGTTTTTT CASSLTDRGVTNEKLFF
TRBD1 . TRBJ2-2 TRBV6-6 TGTGCCAGCAGTCCGGACAGGGGGTTGGACACCGGGGAGCTGTTTTTT CASSPDRGLDTGELFF
. . TRBJ2-4 TRBV7-2 TGTGCCAGCGGAGATAACATTCAGTACTTC CASGDNIQYF
TRBD1 . TRBJ2-6 TRBV9 TGTGCCAGCAGCTTCCCAGGGGGCTCTGGGGCCAACGTCCTGACTTTC CASSFPGGSGANVLTF
TRBD1 . TRBJ1-5 TRBV7-2 TGTGCCAGCACCGAGGACAGGGCCAGCAATCAGCCCCAGCATTTT CASTEDRASNQPQHF
. . TRBJ1-4 TRBV6-1 TGTGCCAGCAGTGAACTTAGCCATGGTAATGAAAAACTGTTTTTT CASSELSHGNEKLFF